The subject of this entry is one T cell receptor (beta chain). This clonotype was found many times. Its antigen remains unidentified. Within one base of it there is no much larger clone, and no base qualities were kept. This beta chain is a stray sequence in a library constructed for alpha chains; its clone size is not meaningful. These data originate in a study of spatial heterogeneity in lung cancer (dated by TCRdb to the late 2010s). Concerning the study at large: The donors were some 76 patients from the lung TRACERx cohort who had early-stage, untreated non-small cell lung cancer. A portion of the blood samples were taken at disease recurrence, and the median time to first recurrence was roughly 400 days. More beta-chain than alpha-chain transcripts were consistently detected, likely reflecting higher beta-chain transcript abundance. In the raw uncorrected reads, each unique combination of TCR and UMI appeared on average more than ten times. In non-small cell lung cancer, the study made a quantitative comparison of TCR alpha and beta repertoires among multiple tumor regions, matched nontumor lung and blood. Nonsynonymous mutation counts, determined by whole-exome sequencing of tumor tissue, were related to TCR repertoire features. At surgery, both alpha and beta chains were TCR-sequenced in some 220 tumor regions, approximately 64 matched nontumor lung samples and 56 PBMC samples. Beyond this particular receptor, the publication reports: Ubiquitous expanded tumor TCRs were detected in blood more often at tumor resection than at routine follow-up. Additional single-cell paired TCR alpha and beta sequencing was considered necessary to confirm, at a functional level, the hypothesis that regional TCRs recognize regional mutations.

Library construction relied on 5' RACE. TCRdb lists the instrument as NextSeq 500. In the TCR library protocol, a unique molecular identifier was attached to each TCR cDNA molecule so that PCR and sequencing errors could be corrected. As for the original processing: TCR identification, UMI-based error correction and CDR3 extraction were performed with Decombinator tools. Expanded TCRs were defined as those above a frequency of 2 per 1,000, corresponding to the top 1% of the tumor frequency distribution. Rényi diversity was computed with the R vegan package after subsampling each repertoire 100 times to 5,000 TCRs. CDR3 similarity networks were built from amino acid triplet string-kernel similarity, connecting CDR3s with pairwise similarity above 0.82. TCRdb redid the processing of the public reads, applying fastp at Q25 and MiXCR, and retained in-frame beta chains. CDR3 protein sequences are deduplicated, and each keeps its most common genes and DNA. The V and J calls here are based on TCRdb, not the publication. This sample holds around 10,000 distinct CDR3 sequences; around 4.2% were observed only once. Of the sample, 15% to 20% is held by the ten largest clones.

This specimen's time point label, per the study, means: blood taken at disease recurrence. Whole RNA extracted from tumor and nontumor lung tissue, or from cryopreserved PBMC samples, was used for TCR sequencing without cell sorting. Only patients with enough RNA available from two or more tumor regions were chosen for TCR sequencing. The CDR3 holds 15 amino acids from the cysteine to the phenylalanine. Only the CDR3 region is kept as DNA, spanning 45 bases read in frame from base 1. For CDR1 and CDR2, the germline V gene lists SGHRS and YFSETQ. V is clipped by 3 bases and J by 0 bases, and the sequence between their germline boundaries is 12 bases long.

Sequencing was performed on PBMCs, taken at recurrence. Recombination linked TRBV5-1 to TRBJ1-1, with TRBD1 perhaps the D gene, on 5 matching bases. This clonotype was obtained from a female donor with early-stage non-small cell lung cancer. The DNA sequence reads TGCGCCAGCAGCTCCTCAGGGTTTGTGAACACTGAAGCTTTCTTT. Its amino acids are CASSSSGFVNTEAFF. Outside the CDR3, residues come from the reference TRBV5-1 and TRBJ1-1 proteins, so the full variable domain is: KAGVTQTPRYLIKTRGQQVTLSCSPISGHRSVSWYQQTPGQGLQFLFEYFSETQRNKGNFPGRFSGRQFSNSRSEMNVSTLELGDSALYLCASSSSGFVNTEAFFGQGTRLTVV.